These T cell receptor beta chains were read from a single sample in a study of cytomegalovirus exposure and HLA in healthy donors. Sequencing used immunoSEQ multiplex PCR; TCRdb keeps in-frame clones, though not all of them. The profile covers roughly 200,000 clones, with 75% to 85% appearing a single time and approximately 2.1% taken by the ten largest. Sequencing was performed on PBMCs. These receptors were taken from a woman aged 45 to 65 in good health and CMV-seronegative. CDR3s include the opening cysteine and the closing phenylalanine or tryptophan. D genes are given only for firm matches. A row's size may be missing; if present it is once, few, many or a size class.

v_gene	d_gene	abundance	j_gene	CDR3aa	CDR3nt
TRBV4-1	NA	once	TRBJ1-5	CASSQQMGAWGQPQHF	TGCGCCAGCAGCCAACAGATGGGGGCATGGGGTCAGCCCCAGCATTTT
TRBV10-3	NA	NA	TRBJ2-5	CAISEPSPGGFEETQYF	TGTGCCATCAGTGAGCCCTCCCCTGGGGGGTTCGAAGAGACCCAGTACTTC
TRBV10-3	NA	NA	TRBJ1-1	CAISESPQENTEAFF	TGTGCCATCAGTGAGAGCCCACAGGAGAACACTGAAGCTTTCTTT
TRBV5-1	NA	NA	TRBJ2-3	CASSPAVGSTDTQYF	TGCGCCAGCAGCCCGGCGGTAGGAAGCACAGATACGCAGTATTTT
TRBV19	TRBD2	NA	TRBJ2-2	CASTSRTSGSTGELFF	TGTGCCAGTACCTCGCGGACTAGCGGGAGTACCGGGGAGCTGTTTTTT
TRBV5-1	NA	NA	TRBJ1-6	CASSPPQGQSPLHF	TGCGCCAGCAGCCCCCCGCAGGGGCAGTCACCCCTCCACTTT
TRBV10-1	TRBD2	NA	TRBJ2-2	CASIHGRGGTGELFF	TGCGCCAGCATTCACGGGAGGGGGGGCACCGGGGAGCTGTTTTTT
TRBV13	NA	once	TRBJ2-7	CASSSYDRSSYEQYF	TGTGCCAGCAGCTCCTATGACAGGAGCTCCTACGAGCAGTACTTC
TRBV15	TRBD1	NA	TRBJ1-4	CATSRDDRGSWGKLFF	TGTGCCACCAGCAGAGATGACAGGGGATCGTGGGGAAAACTGTTTTTT
TRBV19	TRBD1	NA	TRBJ2-1	CASRDRVRNEQFF	TGTGCCAGTAGGGACAGGGTGAGGAATGAGCAGTTCTTC
TRBV6-6	TRBD2	few	TRBJ2-3	CASSRTSADPDTQYF	TGTGCCAGCAGTAGGACTAGCGCGGACCCGGATACGCAGTATTTT
TRBV6-5	TRBD1	NA	TRBJ1-1	CASLDREGTEAFF	TGTGCCAGCCTGGACAGGGAGGGCACTGAAGCTTTCTTT
TRBV5-1	TRBD1	NA	TRBJ1-1	CASSTDRGGSEAFF	TGCGCCAGCAGCACGGACAGGGGAGGCTCTGAAGCTTTCTTT
TRBV27	NA	NA	TRBJ2-7	CASSPSRGYEQYF	TGTGCCAGCAGTCCTAGCAGGGGTTACGAGCAGTACTTC
TRBV9	NA	NA	TRBJ1-1	CASSPQTEVGTEAFF	TGTGCCAGCAGCCCCCAGACAGAGGTTGGGACTGAAGCTTTCTTT
TRBV27	NA	NA	TRBJ1-5	CASSGGRGNQPQHF	TGTGCCAGCAGTGGAGGTAGGGGCAATCAGCCCCAGCATTTT
TRBV2	TRBD2	NA	TRBJ2-7	CASSLPGLAKDKQYF	TGTGCCAGCAGTCTCCCGGGACTAGCGAAGGACAAGCAGTACTTC
TRBV14	NA	NA	TRBJ1-1	CASSQMPGEGRNTEAFF	TGTGCCAGCAGCCAAATGCCGGGGGAGGGGAGGAACACTGAAGCTTTCTTT
TRBV5-1	TRBD2	once	TRBJ2-5	CASSGGSQETQYF	TGCGCCAGCAGCGGCGGGAGCCAAGAGACCCAGTACTTC
TRBV7-2	NA	NA	TRBJ1-4	CASSPGRINEKLFF	TGTGCCAGCAGCCCTGGGAGGATTAATGAAAAACTGTTTTTT
TRBV4-1	NA	NA	TRBJ1-2	CASSQDKQFYGYTF	TGCGCCAGCAGCCAAGATAAACAGTTCTATGGCTACACCTTC
TRBV29-1	NA	NA	TRBJ1-1	CSVEEKGVIGTEAFF	TGCAGCGTTGAAGAAAAGGGGGTAATAGGCACTGAAGCTTTCTTT